This T cell receptor beta chain was captured in a study of CD8 T cells in Susac syndrome. The T cells that were sequenced for TCR beta were CD8+ and CD4+ cells from blood. The multiple sclerosis control group comprised treatment-naive patients with stable or active relapsing-remitting disease. TEMRA cells were FACS-enriched and CD8+ and CD4+ T cells negatively isolated. cDNA came from approximately 0.5 to 1 ug RNA primed by random hexamers. The CDR3 of TCR beta was amplified by immunoSEQ multiplex PCR across 54 Vbeta and 13 Jbeta. Each CDR3 protein is one row after TCRdb ran MiXCR on the immunoSEQ multiplex PCR reads. The data contain some 130,000 distinct CDR3 sequences, about 93% of them singletons. CDR1 and CDR2 (germline): SGHRS, YFSETQ. The CDR3 is made up of 15 amino acids. The J segment lost 4 bases and the V segment lost 0 bases, leaving 4 bases of the junction unmatched.

Sequences were obtained from CD8+ T cells from PBMCs. The sequence derives from a human donor with multiple sclerosis. V gene TRBV5-1 combines with J gene TRBJ1-1; 9 bases line up with TRBD1. The chain's CDR3 is CASSLAGQGFTEAFF. The DNA of the CDR3 is TGCGCCAGCAGCTTGGCCGGACAGGGGTTCACTGAAGCTTTCTTT. The variable domain in full, with the rest retrieved from reference TRBV5-1 and TRBJ1-1, is KAGVTQTPRYLIKTRGQQVTLSCSPISGHRSVSWYQQTPGQGLQFLFEYFSETQRNKGNFPGRFSGRQFSNSRSEMNVSTLELGDSALYLCASSLAGQGFTEAFFGQGTRLTVV.